This T cell receptor (beta chain) was recorded in a study of T cells in Graves' hyperthyroidism and ophthalmopathy (dated by TCRdb to the late 2010s). Background for the entire study: Peripheral blood was collected at initial diagnosis, before any treatment. A discovery cohort of around 98 patients, about 40 with Graves' ophthalmopathy and fewer than 65 with stable Graves' hyperthyroidism, was used to find distinguishing TCR V-J signatures. Prospective prediction of ophthalmopathy was tested in an independent validation cohort consisting of some 19 hyperthyroidism patients and approximately 16 patients who later progressed to ophthalmopathy. The approximately 100 discovery patients were randomly split 7:3 into training and test sets. In addition, the study compared T-cell repertoires in thyroid tissue and in blood from roughly 6 Graves' hyperthyroidism patients. Following sampling, methimazole starting at 30 mg daily was given to hyperthyroidism patients, and high-dose intravenous methylprednisolone was given to ophthalmopathy patients. According to the paper, TCR Vbeta CDR3 sequencing was carried out on roughly 130 peripheral blood samples, which came from approximately 41 ophthalmopathy, around 74 hyperthyroidism and 17 progressor patients.

The TCR beta CDR3 regions were amplified from RNA transcripts. The TCR CDR3 was subjected to a first round of RT-PCR using the HTBI primer set and the Qiagen OneStep RT-PCR kit. Libraries were constructed in a second round of multiplex PCR, after which size selection and purification were carried out. Paired-end sequencing of the libraries was performed with 100 bp reads on an Illumina HiSeq2000. The original pipeline was this. SOAPnuke was used to process the raw data, with reads discarded if the reads contained adapters or uncalled bases, had a mean Phred below 15, or lacked an exact constant-primer or identifier match. COPE v1.2.5 was used to merge high-quality paired reads, and clonotypes were defined as unique nucleotide sequences. MiTCR v1.1 was used to align clonotypes to the IMGT TRBV, TRBD and TRBJ reference segments. The analysis included only V-J combinations with a frequency above 0.0001, which together covered approximately 99% of the repertoires. The TCS score was defined as F50 (clonal expansion) divided by E x V (chaos), with BLOSUM62-based TCRdist calculated between CDR3 peptides within each V-J. Welch's t-statistics and random forest reduced 500 to 550 V-J features to some 14, which were used in a naive Bayes classifier (R e1071). TCRdb reworked the public reads: Q25 trimming with fastp, MiXCR clone assembly, productive beta chains retained. When rows share a CDR3 protein, they turn into one entry using the most common DNA and genes. The V and J calls shown here were made by TCRdb, not taken from the authors' results. In this sample the table shows approximately 370,000 distinct CDR3 sequences, roughly 15% of which occur a single time. The ten top clones hold approximately 30% of the sample.

Hyperthyroidism patients were newly diagnosed, had a disease duration of under 2 months, and were aged 18 to 65 years. Any patient with an uncontrolled infection, another autoimmune disease, pregnancy or lactation was excluded. Clinical symptoms, serum thyroxine and TRAb, thyroid ultrasound, and orbital computed tomography formed the basis for the diagnoses. Blood from progressor patients was collected at the time of first diagnosis with hyperthyroidism, before any ophthalmopathy symptoms had appeared. Ficoll-Paque density gradient centrifugation was used to isolate PBMCs from 8.5 to 10 ml of fresh peripheral blood. Progressor patients were first diagnosed with Graves' hyperthyroidism and then developed ophthalmopathy during follow-up. Trizol reagent was used to extract total RNA, and RNA quality was then checked on an Agilent 2100 Bioanalyzer. Trimming removed 0 bases from V and 4 bases from J; the gene matches leave 3 bases unexplained. CDR1 and CDR2 are read off the germline V gene (reference sequence) as SGHKS and YYEKEE. The CDR3 numbers 15 residues from cysteine through phenylalanine. Left in the record is the CDR3 DNA by itself, 45 bases read in frame from the first base.

About this clonotype itself: The antigen this receptor binds is unknown. No base qualities exist here, and no much larger clone lies one base off it.

On the study overall, not on this receptor specifically: Most expanded thyroid clonotypes (frequency above 0.001) were also found in blood, which suggests that blood repertoires may mirror thyroid immune responses. A 13 V-J signature model separated ophthalmopathy from stable hyperthyroidism, with about 88% sensitivity and 81.08% specificity in cross-validation and 80%/75% in testing. Sample size was not statistically predetermined, and blinding of investigators to group allocation was not performed. During validation, the model predicted progression to ophthalmopathy a median of roughly 7.1 months ahead of onset, with just under 71% sensitivity and 72.22% specificity.

The rearrangement combines TRBV5-5 with TRBJ2-3; the central 9 bases match TRBD2. The sequencing sample was made of blood. The receptor was isolated from a woman younger than 45 with Graves' hyperthyroidism that later progressed to Graves' ophthalmopathy. CDR3 sequence: CASSLGGGGADTQYF. At the DNA level, the sequence is TGTGCCAGCAGCTTGGGTGGCGGGGGGGCAGATACGCAGTATTTT.